This T cell receptor beta chain was recorded in a study of OX40 agonist ivuxolimab in advanced cancers. Notes on the research overall: Ivuxolimab was a fully human IgG2 agonistic monoclonal antibody targeting the costimulatory receptor OX40 (CD134). Intravenous ivuxolimab was administered to patients every 2 weeks at six dose levels: 0.01, 0.1, 0.3, 1.5, 3 and 10 mg/kg. Of the roughly 52 dose-escalation patients, hepatocellular carcinoma was present in about 20, melanoma in approximately 15, renal cell carcinoma in 9 and head and neck cancer in 9. In the dose-escalation cohort, roughly four fifths of patients were male, and the mean age was around 60 years, with a range of roughly 20 to 85. Patients were allowed to have had prior anti-PD-1, anti-PD-L1 or anti-CTLA-4 therapy, and roughly 40% of the dose-escalation patients had been treated with checkpoint inhibitors. Partial responses were achieved by three dose-escalation patients, of whom one had hepatocellular carcinoma and two had cutaneous melanoma. The point of sequencing TCRbeta in the periphery was to test whether ivuxolimab changed TCR sequence diversity and drove clonal T-cell expansion. The paper reports the monotherapy dose-escalation portion (N of about 50 patients) of the phase I ivuxolimab trial.

The CDR3 contains 14 residues, cysteine and phenylalanine counted. Here the CDR3 DNA is all that survives: 42 bases in frame from base 1. V sheds 0 bases and J sheds 4 bases, leaving 7 bases between their ends. CDR1 MGHRA and CDR2 YSYEKL are derived from the germline V gene. Genomic DNA was extracted from sorted cells for sequencing of the TCRbeta CDR3 region. TCRbeta CDR3 regions were sequenced using the immunoSEQ Assay. The immuneACCESS repertoire file appears here via TCRdb, limited to in-frame rearrangements. These files lack a portion of the clones; in checked studies, under half of the deficit traces to unresolved V genes, and the cause of the others is not known. This sample comprises approximately 49,000 clones, about 85% of them detected only once. The ten largest clones capture approximately 20% of the sample. Patients with autoimmune disease history or receiving systemic immunosuppression were excluded from the trial. Peripheral blood for TCR sequencing was drawn from every dose cohort at baseline, at cycle 4 day 1 and at cycle 7 day 1. The samples were drawn from a first-in-human, open-label, multicenter phase I dose-escalation trial of ivuxolimab. The trial enrolled adults with locally advanced or metastatic head and neck squamous cell, hepatocellular, melanoma or renal cell carcinoma. Before TCR sequencing, CD4+ T cells and CD8+ T cells from peripheral blood were sorted into separate populations.

This clone was seen once. It lacks a known antigen. No per-base quality is available; no much larger clone lies one base away. General findings and caveats noted by the study authors: Partial responders in the 0.1-3.0 mg/kg groups had among the lowest normalized peripheral clonal expansion, especially among CD8+ T cells. Which antigens the clonally expanded peripheral T cells were specific for was not determined. After ivuxolimab, CD8+ T cells had more expanded clones than CD4+ T cells on average. Low levels of normalized T-cell clonal expansion were also seen in some patients who did not respond. Clonal expansion of both CD4+ and CD8+ blood T cells was observed from baseline to week 6 at doses 0.1 to 3.0 mg/kg.

Recombination linked TRBV4-1 to TRBJ1-3, with no D gene named confidently. The specimen was CD4+ or CD8+ T cells sorted from blood, collected in a trial of the OX40 agonist ivuxolimab. The clonotype comes from an adult with an advanced solid tumor such as melanoma, head and neck, liver or kidney cancer. The DNA sequence follows: TGCGCCAGCAGCCAAGATTTTGGAGGAAACACCATATATTTT. It specifies CASSQDFGGNTIYF.